This T cell receptor beta chain was found in a study of shared clonotypes between healthy human individuals. As regards this clone: Antigen unknown.

The table came from immunoSEQ multiplex PCR; TCRdb's copy has only in-frame clones and leaves some out. Of 950,000 to 1,300,000 clones in the sample, approximately 76% are singletons; the top ten hold 1.4% to 1.5%. V trimming: 8 bases; J trimming: 7 bases; junction bases outside the gene matches: 13. The length of the CDR3 is 14 residues. Germline V gives CDR1 KGHSH, CDR2 LQKENI. Points from the study as a whole: Larger richness was generally estimated for naive than memory subsets.

Both subsets, CD45RA+ naive and CD45RA-negative memory, were split from the CD4+ cells. Sequencing was done on a sample of memory CD4+ T cells sorted from blood. The subset here: CD45RA-negative fraction. The gene calls are TRBV18 and TRBJ1-2; the match to TRBD1 covers 7 bases. This TCR was recovered from a man between 18 and 35 years old in good health. CDR3 residues: CASTQGGDAGGYTF. In DNA, the CDR3 is TGTGCCAGCACCCAGGGGGGGGATGCTGGTGGCTACACCTTC.